The 13 T cell receptor delta chains presented below share a single source sample, sequenced in a study of Vδ1+ human thymocytes. Extracted RNA was reverse transcribed into cDNA. Pooled V-gene forward primers with one constant-region reverse primer generated the CDR3 amplicons by multiplex PCR. TCRdb re-analyzed the multiplex PCR reads via CATT. The sample carries just under 55,000 delta-chain clones, more than 15% recorded once. Their antigens remain unidentified. Whole-study findings and limits: Thymic TRG and TRD repertoires appeared highly polyclonal.

Sequencing input: Vdelta1+ gamma-delta thymocytes from the thymus. Subset noted: FACS-sorted CD3+ TCRalphabeta- TCRVdelta1+ TCRVdelta2- thymocytes. These receptors were obtained from a boy younger than two who had congenital heart surgery.

V gene TRDV1 combines with J gene TRDJ1; D is unclear. Germline V gene sequence: CDR1 TSWWSYY, CDR2 QGS. Trimming stripped 0 bases from V and 6 bases from J, with 26 bases between. The CDR3 extends over 19 amino acids. CDR3 sequence (DNA): TGTGCTCTTGGGGAACTGGTCCAGCACCCGTTGGTAGTGGTCAATAAACTCATCTTT. Its translation: CALGELVQHPLVVVNKLIF.

This clone was seen a few times. The chain uses TRDV1 and TRDJ1; 11 bases fit TRDD3. The CDR3 runs 19 residues. V dropped 0 bases and J dropped 2; count of bases not matched to a gene: 11. Germline loops: CDR1 TSWWSYY, CDR2 QGS. CDR3 sequence: CALGELTRWYWGITDKLIF. In nucleotides, the CDR3 is TGTGCTCTTGGGGAACTTACCAGGTGGTACTGGGGGATAACCGATAAACTCATCTTT.

The chain combines TRDV1 with TRDJ1, with D perhaps matching TRDD2 (6 bases). This CDR3 is built from 17 residues. The V end was cut by 4 bases, the J end by 3 bases, with 21 bases between. Germline V gene sequence: CDR1 TSWWSYY, CDR2 QGS. The CDR3 nucleotides read TGTGCTCTTGGGGGACCCTTCCCCGTAGCCTCCCCCGATAAACTCATCTTT. It encodes CALGGPFPVASPDKLIF.

The chain employs TRDV1 and TRDJ1; the match to TRDD2 covers 9 bases. This CDR3 is 18 amino acids long. Germline lookup yields CDR1 TSWWSYY and CDR2 QGS. The V and J ends lost 0 bases and 7 bases, in that order; junction bases with no gene match: 15. In nucleotides, the CDR3 is TGTGCTCTTGGGGAACTCCCTTCCTACGGCTGGGGGCCCGCTAAACTCATCTTT. This encodes CALGELPSYGWGPAKLIF.

This clone was counted between two and nine times. The chain has TRDV1 and TRDJ1, with 13 bases fitting TRDD3. The V gene end was trimmed by 0 bases and the J gene end by 0 bases; junction bases not matched to a gene: 22. CDR3 length: 24 residues. From germline, CDR1 is TSWWSYY and CDR2 QGS. The CDR3 protein is CALGELTAPFGTGGYAAYTDKLIF. DNA for the CDR3: TGTGCTCTTGGGGAACTTACTGCCCCCTTTGGTACTGGGGGATACGCGGCGTACACCGATAAACTCATCTTT.

Concerning this clone itself: The junction shows a germline mismatch at one end, possibly a read error. This same CDR3 is encoded by further DNA sequences in the sample. The chain couples TRAV29/DV5 to TRDJ1; TRDD3 might be the D (6 bases). This CDR3 comprises 15 residues. CDR1 and CDR2 (germline): NSMFDY, ISSIKDK. The CDR3 DNA sequence: TGCGCAGCAAGCGTAGATCGTATGATACGGAGGGTACTCATCTTT. This encodes CAASVDRMIRRVLIF. Looking up the rest from reference TRAV29/DV5 and TRDJ1 gives the full variable domain: DQQVKQNSPSLSVQEGRISILNCDYTNSMFDYFLWYKKYPAEGPTFLISISSIKDKNEDGRFTVFLNKSAKHLSLHIVPSQPGDSAVYFCAASVDRMIRRVLIFGKGTRVTVEP.

This clone occurred a few times. The chain is built from TRDV1 and TRDJ1; 12 positions match TRDD3. The CDR3 covers 17 residues. Germline V gives CDR1 TSWWSYY, CDR2 QGS. V dropped 4 bases and J dropped 1; count of bases not matched to a gene: 7. The CDR3 DNA follows: TGTGCTCTTGGGGGGCCCTGGGGGATACGGGGCACCGATAAACTCATCTTT. Translated, it gives CALGGPWGIRGTDKLIF.

The rearrangement joins TRDV1 to TRDJ1; 9 nucleotides align to TRDD3. This CDR3 contains 19 residues. Losses at the gene ends were 3 bases for V and 0 bases for J; bases not matched to a gene: 14. Germline assignment: CDR1 TSWWSYY and CDR2 QGS. The CDR3 loop reads CALGDGRDWGRPYTDKLIF. The CDR3 DNA is TGTGCTCTTGGGGACGGGAGAGACTGGGGGAGACCGTACACCGATAAACTCATCTTT.

The gene calls are TRDV1 and TRDJ1, with TRDD3 matching 11 bases. Trimming at V came to 0 bases and at J to 0 bases, leaving 12 bases not matched to a gene. Germline loops: CDR1 TSWWSYY, CDR2 QGS. The CDR3 is 20 residues long. CDR3 sequence: CALGELRVLGDTGYTDKLIF. In DNA, the CDR3 is TGTGCTCTTGGGGAACTTCGCGTTTTGGGGGATACGGGGTACACCGATAAACTCATCTTT.

V and J are TRDV1 and TRDJ1; D uncertain. This CDR3 spans 17 amino acids. The germline V and J ends were trimmed by 2 bases and 2 bases, with 18 bases remaining between them. CDR1 TSWWSYY and CDR2 QGS come from the germline V gene. The CDR3 reads CALGESNRLAGTDKLIF. In nucleotides, the CDR3 is TGTGCTCTTGGGGAATCTAACCGCCTCGCGGGTACCGATAAACTCATCTTT.

This clone is medium-sized in the sample. This rearrangement joins TRDV2 to TRDJ1, with 7 bases that match TRDD3. Germline V gene data show CDR1 as GEAIGNYY and CDR2 as EKD. This CDR3 is 14 amino acids long. V lost 0 bases, J lost 5 bases, and 5 bases stayed unmatched. The CDR3 DNA sequence: TGTGCCTGTGACACCGTCTGGGGGTATGATAAACTCATCTTT. It encodes CACDTVWGYDKLIF.

This chain joins TRDV1 and TRDJ1; D perhaps matches TRDD3 (6 bases). The CDR3 runs to 19 residues. Germline-derived CDR1 and CDR2 are TSWWSYY and QGS. Trimming stripped 0 bases from V and 0 bases from J, with 20 bases between. Here the CDR3 DNA reads TGTGCTCTTGGGGAACTCCTACAATTCTTGGGGGCGTACACCGATAAACTCATCTTT. Protein product: CALGELLQFLGAYTDKLIF.

The chain carries TRDV1 and TRDJ1; D might be TRDD2 or TRDD3, each matching 7 bases. V lost 3 bases and J lost 7, with 27 bases in between. CDR3 size: 18 residues. Per germline, CDR1 TSWWSYY and CDR2 QGS. The CDR3 protein is CALGDLPKRWGPSGKLIF. The DNA of the CDR3 is TGTGCTCTTGGGGATCTTCCTAAGCGCTGGGGGCCAAGTGGTAAACTCATCTTT.